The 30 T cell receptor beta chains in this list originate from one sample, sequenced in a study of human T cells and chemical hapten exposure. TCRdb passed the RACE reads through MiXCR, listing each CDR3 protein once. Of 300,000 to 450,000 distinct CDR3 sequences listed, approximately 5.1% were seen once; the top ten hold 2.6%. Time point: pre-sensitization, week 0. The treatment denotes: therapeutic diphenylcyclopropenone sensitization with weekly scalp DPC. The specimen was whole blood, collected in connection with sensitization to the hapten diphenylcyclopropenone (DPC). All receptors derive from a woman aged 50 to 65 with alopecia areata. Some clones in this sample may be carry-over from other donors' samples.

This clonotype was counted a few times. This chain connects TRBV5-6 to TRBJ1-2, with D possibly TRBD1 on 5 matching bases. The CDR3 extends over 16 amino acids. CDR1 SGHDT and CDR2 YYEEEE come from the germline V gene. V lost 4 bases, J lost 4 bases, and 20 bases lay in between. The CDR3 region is CASSARDRGFFYGYTF. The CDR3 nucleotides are TGTGCCAGCAGCGCGAGGGACCGCGGATTCTTCTATGGCTACACCTTC.

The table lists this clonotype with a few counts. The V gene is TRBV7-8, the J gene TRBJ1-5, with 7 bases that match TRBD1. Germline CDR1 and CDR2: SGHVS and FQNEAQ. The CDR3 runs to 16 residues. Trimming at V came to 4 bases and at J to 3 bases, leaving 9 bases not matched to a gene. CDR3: CASSSRDSLLNQPQHF. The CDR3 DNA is TGTGCCAGCAGCTCCCGGGACAGTCTTCTCAATCAGCCCCAGCATTTT.

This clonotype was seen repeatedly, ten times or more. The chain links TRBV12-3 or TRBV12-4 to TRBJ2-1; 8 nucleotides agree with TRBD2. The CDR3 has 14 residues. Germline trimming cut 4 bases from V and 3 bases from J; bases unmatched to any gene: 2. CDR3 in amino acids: CASSSSGGYNEQFF. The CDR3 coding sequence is TGTGCCAGCAGTTCGAGCGGGGGCTACAATGAGCAGTTCTTC.

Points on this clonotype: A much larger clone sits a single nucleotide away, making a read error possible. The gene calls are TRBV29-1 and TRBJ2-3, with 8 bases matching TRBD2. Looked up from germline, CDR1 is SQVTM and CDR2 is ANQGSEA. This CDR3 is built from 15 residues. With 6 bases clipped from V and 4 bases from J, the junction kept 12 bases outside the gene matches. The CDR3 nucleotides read TGCAGCGTCCAAGCCATATCGGGAGGGTCAGATACGCAGTATTTT. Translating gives CSVQAISGGSDTQYF.

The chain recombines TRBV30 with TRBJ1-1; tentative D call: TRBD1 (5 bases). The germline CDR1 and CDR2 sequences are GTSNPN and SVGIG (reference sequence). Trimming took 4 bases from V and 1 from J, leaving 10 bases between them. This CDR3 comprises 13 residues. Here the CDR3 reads CAWKGQGNTEAFF. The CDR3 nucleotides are TGTGCCTGGAAAGGGCAGGGGAACACTGAAGCTTTCTTT.

CDR3 bases: TGTGCCAGCAGCTCGCAGGGACACCTCCGCTACGAGCAGTACTTC. Encoded protein: CASSSQGHLRYEQYF. The gene calls are TRBV7-9 and TRBJ2-7; perhaps TRBD1 as D (6 bases). The CDR3 is 15 residues long. Trimming removed 4 bases from V and 3 bases from J, with 16 bases in between. Germline V gene sequence: CDR1 SEHNR, CDR2 FQNEAQ (reference sequence).

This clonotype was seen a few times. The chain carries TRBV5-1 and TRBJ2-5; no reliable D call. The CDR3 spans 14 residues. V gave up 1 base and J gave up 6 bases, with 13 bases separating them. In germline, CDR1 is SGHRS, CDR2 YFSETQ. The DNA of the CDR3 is TGCGCCAGCAGCTTGTCTTCGGGTACACAGACCCAGTACTTC. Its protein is CASSLSSGTQTQYF.

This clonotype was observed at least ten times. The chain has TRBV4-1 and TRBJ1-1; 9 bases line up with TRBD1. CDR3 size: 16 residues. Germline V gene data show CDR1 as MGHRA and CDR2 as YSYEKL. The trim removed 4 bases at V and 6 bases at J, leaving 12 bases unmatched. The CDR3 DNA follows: TGCGCCAGCAGCCCACAGGGGGCGGGGGTTGGTCCTGAAGCTTTCTTT. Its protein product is CASSPQGAGVGPEAFF.

This chain's CDR3 is CAISEGNPPYNEQFF. CDR3 coding DNA: TGTGCCATCAGTGAGGGTAATCCGCCCTACAATGAGCAGTTCTTC. The chain joins TRBV10-3 to TRBJ2-1; the D is unclear. The CDR3 has 15 amino acids. Germline V CDR1 and CDR2: ENHRY, SYGVKD. V was cut by 2 bases and J by 2 bases, with 10 bases left in between.

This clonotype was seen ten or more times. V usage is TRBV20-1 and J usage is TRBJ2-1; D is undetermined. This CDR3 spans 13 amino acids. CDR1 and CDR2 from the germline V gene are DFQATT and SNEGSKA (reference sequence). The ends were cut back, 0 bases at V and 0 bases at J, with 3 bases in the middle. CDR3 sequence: CSARDYSYNEQFF. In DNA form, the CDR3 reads TGCAGTGCTAGAGATTACTCCTACAATGAGCAGTTCTTC.

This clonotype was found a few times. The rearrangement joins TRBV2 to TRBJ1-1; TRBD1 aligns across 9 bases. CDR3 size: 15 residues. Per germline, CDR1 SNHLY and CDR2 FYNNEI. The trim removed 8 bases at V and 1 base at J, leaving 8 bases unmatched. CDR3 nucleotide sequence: TGTGCCAGCGTTCCCAAGACAGGGGGGAACACTGAAGCTTTCTTT. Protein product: CASVPKTGGNTEAFF.

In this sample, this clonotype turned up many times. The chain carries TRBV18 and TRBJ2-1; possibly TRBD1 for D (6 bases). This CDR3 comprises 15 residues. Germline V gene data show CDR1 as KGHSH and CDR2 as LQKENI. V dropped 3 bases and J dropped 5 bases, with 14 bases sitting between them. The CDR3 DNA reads TGTGCCAGCTCACCCCGGACAAGGGACAACAATGAGCAGTTCTTC. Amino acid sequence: CASSPRTRDNNEQFF.

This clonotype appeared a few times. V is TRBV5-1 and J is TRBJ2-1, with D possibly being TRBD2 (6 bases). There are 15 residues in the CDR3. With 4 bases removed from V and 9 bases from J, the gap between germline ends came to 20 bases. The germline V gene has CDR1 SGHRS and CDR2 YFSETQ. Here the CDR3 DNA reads TGCGCCAGCAGCGTCTCCGGGACTCCGGTCGGTGAGCAGTTCTTC. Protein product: CASSVSGTPVGEQFF.

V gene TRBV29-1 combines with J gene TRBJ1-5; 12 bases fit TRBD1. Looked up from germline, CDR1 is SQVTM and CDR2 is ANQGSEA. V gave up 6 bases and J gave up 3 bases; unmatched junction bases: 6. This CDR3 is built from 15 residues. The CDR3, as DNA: TGCAGCGTCACCGGGACAGGGGGCCCCAATCAGCCCCAGCATTTT. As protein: CSVTGTGGPNQPQHF.

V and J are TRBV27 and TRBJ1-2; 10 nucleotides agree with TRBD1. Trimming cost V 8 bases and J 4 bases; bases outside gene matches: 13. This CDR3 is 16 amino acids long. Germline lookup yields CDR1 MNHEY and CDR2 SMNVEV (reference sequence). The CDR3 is CASRMIGQGGFYGYTF. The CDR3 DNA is TGTGCCAGCCGTATGATCGGACAGGGGGGCTTCTATGGCTACACCTTC.

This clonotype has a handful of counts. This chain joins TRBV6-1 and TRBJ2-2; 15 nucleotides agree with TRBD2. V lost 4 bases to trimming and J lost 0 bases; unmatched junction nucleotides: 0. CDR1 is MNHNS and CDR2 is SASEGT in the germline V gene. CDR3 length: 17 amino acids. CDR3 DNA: TGTGCCAGCAGTGGGACTAGCGGGGGGGCGAACACCGGGGAGCTGTTTTTT. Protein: CASSGTSGGANTGELFF.

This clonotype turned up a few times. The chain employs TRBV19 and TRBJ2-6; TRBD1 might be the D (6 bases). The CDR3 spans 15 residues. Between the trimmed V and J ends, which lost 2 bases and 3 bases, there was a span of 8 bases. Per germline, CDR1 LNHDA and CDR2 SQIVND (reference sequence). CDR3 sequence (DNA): TGTGCCAGTAGTATAACAGGGAATGGGGCCAACGTCCTGACTTTC. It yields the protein CASSITGNGANVLTF.

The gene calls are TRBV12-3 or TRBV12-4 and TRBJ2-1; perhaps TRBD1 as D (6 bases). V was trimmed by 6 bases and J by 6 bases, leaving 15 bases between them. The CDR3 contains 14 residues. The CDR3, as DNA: TGTGCCAGCAGGGTCACGGACAGCCGCAATGAGCAGTTCTTC. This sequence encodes CASRVTDSRNEQFF.

Here the CDR3 reads CSAARDRYEQYF. The CDR3 DNA follows: TGCAGCGCCGCTCGGGACCGGTACGAGCAGTACTTC. The V call is TRBV29-1, the J call TRBJ2-7; D assignment may be TRBD1 or TRBD2 (5 bases each). The CDR3 consists of 12 residues. Germline V gene sequence: CDR1 SQVTM, CDR2 ANQGSEA. Trimming pared 7 bases from V and 4 bases from J, leaving 14 bases between.

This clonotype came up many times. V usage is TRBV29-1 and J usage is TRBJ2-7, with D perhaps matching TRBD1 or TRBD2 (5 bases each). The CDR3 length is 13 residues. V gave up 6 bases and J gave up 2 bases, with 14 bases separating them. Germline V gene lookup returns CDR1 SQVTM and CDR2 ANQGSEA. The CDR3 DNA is TGCAGCGTGGGGACGGACACAACCTACGAGCAGTACTTC. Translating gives CSVGTDTTYEQYF.

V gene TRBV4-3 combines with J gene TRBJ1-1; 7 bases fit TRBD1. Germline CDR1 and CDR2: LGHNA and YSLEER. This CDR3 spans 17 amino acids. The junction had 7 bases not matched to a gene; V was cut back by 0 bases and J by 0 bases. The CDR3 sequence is CASSQEGGQMLNTEAFF. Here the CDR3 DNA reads TGCGCCAGCAGCCAAGAGGGGGGACAGATGTTGAACACTGAAGCTTTCTTT.

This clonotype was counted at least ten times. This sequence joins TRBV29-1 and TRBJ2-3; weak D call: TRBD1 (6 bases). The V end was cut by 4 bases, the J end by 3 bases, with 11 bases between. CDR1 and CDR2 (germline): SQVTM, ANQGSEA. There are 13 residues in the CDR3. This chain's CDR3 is CSVGTGRTDTQYF. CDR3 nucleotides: TGCAGCGTTGGTACAGGGAGAACAGATACGCAGTATTTT.

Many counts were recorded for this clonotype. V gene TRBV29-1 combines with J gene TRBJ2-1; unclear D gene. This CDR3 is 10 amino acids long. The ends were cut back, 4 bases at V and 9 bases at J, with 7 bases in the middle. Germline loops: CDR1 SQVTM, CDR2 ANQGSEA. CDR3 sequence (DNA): TGCAGCGTTGGAGGTGGTGAGCAGTTCTTC. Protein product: CSVGGGEQFF.

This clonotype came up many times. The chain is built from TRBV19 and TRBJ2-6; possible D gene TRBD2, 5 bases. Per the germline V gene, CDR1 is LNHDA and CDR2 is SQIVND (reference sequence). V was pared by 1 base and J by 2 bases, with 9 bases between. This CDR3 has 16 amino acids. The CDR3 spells CASSIGGSTGANVLTF. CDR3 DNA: TGTGCCAGTAGTATAGGTGGGAGTACTGGGGCCAACGTCCTGACTTTC.

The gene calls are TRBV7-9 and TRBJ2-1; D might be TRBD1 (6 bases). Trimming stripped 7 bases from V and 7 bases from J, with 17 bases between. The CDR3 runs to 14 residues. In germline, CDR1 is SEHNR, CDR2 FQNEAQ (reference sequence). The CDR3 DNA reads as TGTGCCAGCACCGATCTCAGGGGTTCGAATGAGCAGTTCTTC. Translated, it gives CASTDLRGSNEQFF.

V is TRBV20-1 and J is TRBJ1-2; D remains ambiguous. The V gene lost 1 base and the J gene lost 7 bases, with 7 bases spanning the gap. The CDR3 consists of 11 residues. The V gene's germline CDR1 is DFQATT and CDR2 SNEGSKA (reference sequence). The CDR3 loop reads CSARVLGGYTF. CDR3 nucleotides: TGCAGTGCTAGAGTACTAGGTGGCTACACCTTC.

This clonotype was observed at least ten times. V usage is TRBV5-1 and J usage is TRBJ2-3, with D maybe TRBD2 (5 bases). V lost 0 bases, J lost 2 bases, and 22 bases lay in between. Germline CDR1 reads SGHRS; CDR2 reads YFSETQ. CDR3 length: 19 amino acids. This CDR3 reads CASSLVLIASSGATDTQYF. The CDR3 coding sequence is TGCGCCAGCAGCTTGGTTCTCATTGCTTCGAGCGGCGCCACAGATACGCAGTATTTT.

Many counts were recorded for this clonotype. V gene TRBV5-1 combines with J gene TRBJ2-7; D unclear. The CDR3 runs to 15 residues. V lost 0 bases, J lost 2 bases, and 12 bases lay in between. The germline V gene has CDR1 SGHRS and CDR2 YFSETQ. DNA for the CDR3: TGCGCCAGCAGCTTGGAGGTCAGCCCCACCTACGAGCAGTACTTC. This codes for CASSLEVSPTYEQYF.

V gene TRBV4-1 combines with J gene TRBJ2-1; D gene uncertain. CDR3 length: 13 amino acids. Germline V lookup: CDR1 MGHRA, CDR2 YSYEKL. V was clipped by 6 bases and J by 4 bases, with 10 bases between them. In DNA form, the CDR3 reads TGCGCCAGCAGGGGAAGGGCGTACAATGAGCAGTTCTTC. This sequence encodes CASRGRAYNEQFF.

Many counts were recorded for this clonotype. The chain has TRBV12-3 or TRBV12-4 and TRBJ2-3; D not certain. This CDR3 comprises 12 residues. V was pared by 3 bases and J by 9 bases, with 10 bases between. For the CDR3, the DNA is TGTGCCAGCAGTTTCGATCCCCTCACGCAGTATTTT. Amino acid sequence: CASSFDPLTQYF.